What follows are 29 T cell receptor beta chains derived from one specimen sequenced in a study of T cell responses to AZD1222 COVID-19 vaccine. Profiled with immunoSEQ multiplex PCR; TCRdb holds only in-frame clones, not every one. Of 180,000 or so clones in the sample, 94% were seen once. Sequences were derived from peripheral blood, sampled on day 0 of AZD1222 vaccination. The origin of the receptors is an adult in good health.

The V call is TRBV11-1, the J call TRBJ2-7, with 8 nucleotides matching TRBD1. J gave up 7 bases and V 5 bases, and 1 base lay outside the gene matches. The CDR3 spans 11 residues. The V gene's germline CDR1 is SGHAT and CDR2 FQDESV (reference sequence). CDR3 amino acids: CASSRDREQYF. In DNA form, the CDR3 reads TGTGCCAGCAGCCGGGACAGGGAGCAGTACTTC. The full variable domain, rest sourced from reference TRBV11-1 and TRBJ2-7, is EAEVAQSPRYKITEKSQAVAFWCDPISGHATLYWYRQILGQGPELLVQFQDESVVDDSQLPKDRFSAERLKGVDSTLKIQPAELGDSAMYLCASSRDREQYFGPGTRLTVT.

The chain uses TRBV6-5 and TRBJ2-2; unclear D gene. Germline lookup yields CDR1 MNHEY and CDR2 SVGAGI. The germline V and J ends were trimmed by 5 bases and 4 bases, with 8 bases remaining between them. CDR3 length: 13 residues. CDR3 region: CASSNQATGELFF. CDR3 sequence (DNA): TGTGCCAGCAGTAACCAAGCCACCGGGGAGCTGTTTTTT.

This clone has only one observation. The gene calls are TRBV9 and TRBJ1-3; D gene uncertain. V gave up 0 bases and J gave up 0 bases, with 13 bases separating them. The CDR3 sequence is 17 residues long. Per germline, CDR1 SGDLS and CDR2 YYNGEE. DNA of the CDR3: TGTGCCAGCAGCGTAGCTGGACGGGCGACCTCTGGAAACACCATATATTTT. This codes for CASSVAGRATSGNTIYF.

Written as DNA, the CDR3 is TGTGCCTGGAGTGGGTCCAGCGGTAACACTGAAGCTTTCTTT. It is translated as CAWSGSSGNTEAFF. V usage is TRBV30 and J usage is TRBJ1-1, with D unresolved. V shed 1 base and J shed 2 bases, with 11 bases lying between them. Germline lookup yields CDR1 GTSNPN and CDR2 SVGIG (reference sequence). This CDR3 region has 14 residues. Drawing the rest from reference TRBV30 and TRBJ1-1, the complete variable domain is SQTIHQWPATLVQPVGSPLSLECTVEGTSNPNLYWYRQAAGRGLQLLFYSVGIGQISSEVPQNLSASRPQDRQFILSSKKLLLSDSGFYLCAWSGSSGNTEAFFGQGTRLTVV.

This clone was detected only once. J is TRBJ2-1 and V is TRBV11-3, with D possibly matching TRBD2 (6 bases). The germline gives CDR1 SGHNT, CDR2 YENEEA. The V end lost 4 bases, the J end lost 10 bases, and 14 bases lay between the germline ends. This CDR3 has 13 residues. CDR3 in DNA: TGTGCCAGCAGCTCCTTTGGGGAGGTAGAGCAGTTCTTC. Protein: CASSSFGEVEQFF. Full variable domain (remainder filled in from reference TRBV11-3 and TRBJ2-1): EAGVVQSPRYKIIEKKQPVAFWCNPISGHNTLYWYLQNLGQGPELLIRYENEEAVDDSQLPKDRFSAERLKGVDSTLKIQPAELGDSAVYLCASSSFGEVEQFFGPGTRLTVL.

CDR3: CASTNPAGMNYGYTF. The CDR3 DNA reads as TGTGCCAGCACCAACCCCGCGGGGATGAACTATGGCTACACCTTC. The rearrangement uses TRBV28 and TRBJ1-2, with unresolved D. Trimming removed 7 bases from V and 2 bases from J, with 17 bases in between. CDR3 length equals 15 residues. Germline V gene lookup returns CDR1 MDHEN and CDR2 SYDVKM.

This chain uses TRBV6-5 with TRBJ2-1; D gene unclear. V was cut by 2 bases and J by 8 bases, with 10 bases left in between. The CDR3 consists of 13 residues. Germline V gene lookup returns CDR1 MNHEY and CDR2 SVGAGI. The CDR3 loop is CASSYEAPYEQFF. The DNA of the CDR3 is TGTGCCAGCAGTTACGAGGCCCCCTATGAGCAGTTCTTC.

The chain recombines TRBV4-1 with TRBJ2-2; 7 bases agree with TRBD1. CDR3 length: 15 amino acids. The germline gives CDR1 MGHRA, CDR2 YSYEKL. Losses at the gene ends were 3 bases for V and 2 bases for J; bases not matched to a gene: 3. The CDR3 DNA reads TGCGCCAGCAGCCAGGGACAGTTAAACACCGGGGAGCTGTTTTTT. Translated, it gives CASSQGQLNTGELFF.

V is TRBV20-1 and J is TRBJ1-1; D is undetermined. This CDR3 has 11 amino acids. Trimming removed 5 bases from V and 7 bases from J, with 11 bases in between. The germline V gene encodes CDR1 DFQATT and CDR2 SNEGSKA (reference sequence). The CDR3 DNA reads TGCAGTGCTTCAGCCCAGTATGAAGCTTTCTTT. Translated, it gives CSASAQYEAFF.

The CDR3 protein is CASSLGAYQPQHF. The CDR3 DNA sequence: TGCGCCAGCAGCCTCGGCGCGTATCAGCCCCAGCATTTT. The J gene is TRBJ1-5, the V gene TRBV10-1; D is undetermined. V lost 6 bases to trimming and J lost 5 bases, with 11 bases between them. The V gene's germline CDR1 is WNHNN and CDR2 SYGVQD (reference sequence). The CDR3 length is 13 residues.

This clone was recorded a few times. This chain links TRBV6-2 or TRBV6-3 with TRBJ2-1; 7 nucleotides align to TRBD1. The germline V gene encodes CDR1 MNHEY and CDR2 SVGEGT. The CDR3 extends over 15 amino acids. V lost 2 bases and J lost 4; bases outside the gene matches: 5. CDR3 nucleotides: TGTGCCAGCAGTTACGGCCGGGACAGTTACAATGAGCAGTTCTTC. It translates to CASSYGRDSYNEQFF.

CDR3 region: CTSSQDRRVGTSENTGELFF. CDR3 nucleotides: TGCACCAGCAGCCAAGATCGAAGAGTAGGGACTAGCGAGAACACCGGGGAGCTGTTTTTT. The chain combines TRBV1 with TRBJ2-2; the table's D call, TRBD2, has no DNA check behind it. TRBV1 is reported as a pseudogene. The CDR3 is 20 residues long.

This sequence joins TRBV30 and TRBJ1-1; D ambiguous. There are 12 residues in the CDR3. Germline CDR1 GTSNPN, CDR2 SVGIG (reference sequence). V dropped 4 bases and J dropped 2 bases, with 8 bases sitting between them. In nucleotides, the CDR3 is TGTGCCTGGAAACGGTTAAACACTGAAGCTTTCTTT. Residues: CAWKRLNTEAFF. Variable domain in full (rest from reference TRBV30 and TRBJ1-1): SQTIHQWPATLVQPVGSPLSLECTVEGTSNPNLYWYRQAAGRGLQLLFYSVGIGQISSEVPQNLSASRPQDRQFILSSKKLLLSDSGFYLCAWKRLNTEAFFGQGTRLTVV.

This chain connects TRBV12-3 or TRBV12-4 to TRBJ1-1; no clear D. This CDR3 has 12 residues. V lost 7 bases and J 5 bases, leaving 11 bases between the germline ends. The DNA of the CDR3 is TGTGCCAGCACGAGGAAGGGAACTGAAGCTTTCTTT. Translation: CASTRKGTEAFF.

This CDR3 reads CAISQGWVPGDYGYTF. Written as DNA, the CDR3 is TGTGCCATCAGCCAGGGCTGGGTCCCTGGGGACTATGGCTACACCTTC. The chain employs TRBV10-3 and TRBJ1-2, with D possibly being TRBD1 (5 bases). Germline CDR1 and CDR2: ENHRY and SYGVKD. The length of the CDR3 is 16 residues. V lost 6 bases and J lost 3, with 20 bases in between.

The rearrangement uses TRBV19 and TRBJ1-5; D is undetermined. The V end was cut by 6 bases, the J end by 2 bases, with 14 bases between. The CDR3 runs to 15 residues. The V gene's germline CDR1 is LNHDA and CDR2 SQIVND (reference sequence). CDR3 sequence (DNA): TGTGCCAGTAGCACGAGGGATTCGGGCAATCAGCCCCAGCATTTT. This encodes CASSTRDSGNQPQHF. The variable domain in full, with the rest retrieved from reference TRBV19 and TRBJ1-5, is DGGITQSPKYLFRKEGQNVTLSCEQNLNHDAMYWYRQDPGQGLRLIYYSQIVNDFQKGDIAEGYSVSREKKESFPLTVTSAQKNPTAFYLCASSTRDSGNQPQHFGDGTRLSIL.

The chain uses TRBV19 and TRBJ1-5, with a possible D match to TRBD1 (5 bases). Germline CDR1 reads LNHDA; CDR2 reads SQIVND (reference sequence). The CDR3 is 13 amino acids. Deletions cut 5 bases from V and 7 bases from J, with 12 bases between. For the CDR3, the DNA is TGTGCCAGTAGTCTTGCCGGGGCCCAGCCCCAGCATTTT. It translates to CASSLAGAQPQHF.

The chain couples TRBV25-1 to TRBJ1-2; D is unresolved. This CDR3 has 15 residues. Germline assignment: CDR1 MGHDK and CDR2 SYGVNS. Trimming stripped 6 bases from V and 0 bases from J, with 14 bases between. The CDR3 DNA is TGTGCCAGCAGGTCCAGCCAGGCAACTAACTATGGCTACACCTTC. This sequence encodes CASRSSQATNYGYTF.

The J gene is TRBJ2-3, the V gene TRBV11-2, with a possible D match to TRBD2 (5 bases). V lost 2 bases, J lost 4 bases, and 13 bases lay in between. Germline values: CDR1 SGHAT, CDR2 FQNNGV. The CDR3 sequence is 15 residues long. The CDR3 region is CASSLYSERADTQYF. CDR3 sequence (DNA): TGTGCCAGCAGCTTATACTCGGAGAGGGCAGATACGCAGTATTTT.

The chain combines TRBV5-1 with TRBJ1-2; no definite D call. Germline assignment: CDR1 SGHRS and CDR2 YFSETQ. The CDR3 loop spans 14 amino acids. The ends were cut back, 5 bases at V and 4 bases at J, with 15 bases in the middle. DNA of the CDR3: TGCGCCAGCAGATACGAACAAACCTTCTATGGCTACACCTTC. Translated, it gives CASRYEQTFYGYTF.

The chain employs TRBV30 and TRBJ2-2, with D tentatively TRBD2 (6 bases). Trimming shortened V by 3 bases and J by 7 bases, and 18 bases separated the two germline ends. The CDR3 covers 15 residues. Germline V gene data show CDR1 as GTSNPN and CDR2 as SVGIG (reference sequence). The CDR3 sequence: CAWRARGTVSGELFF. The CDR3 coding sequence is TGTGCCTGGAGGGCTCGGGGGACCGTTAGCGGGGAGCTGTTTTTT.

The chain's CDR3 is CASRSILYRGDEKLFF. For the CDR3, the DNA is TGTGCCAGCAGATCGATTTTGTACAGGGGAGATGAAAAACTGTTTTTT. The chain uses TRBV7-2 and TRBJ1-4; 7 nucleotides align to TRBD1. Germline CDR1 SGHTA, CDR2 FQGNSA. This CDR3 spans 16 amino acids. V trimming: 6 bases; J trimming: 6 bases; junction bases outside the gene matches: 13.

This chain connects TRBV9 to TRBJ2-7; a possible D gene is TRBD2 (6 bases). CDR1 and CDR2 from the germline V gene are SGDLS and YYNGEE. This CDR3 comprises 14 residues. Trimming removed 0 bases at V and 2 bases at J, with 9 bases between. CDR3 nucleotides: TGTGCCAGCAGCGTAGATGGCGGGACCTACGAGCAGTACTTC. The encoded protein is CASSVDGGTYEQYF.

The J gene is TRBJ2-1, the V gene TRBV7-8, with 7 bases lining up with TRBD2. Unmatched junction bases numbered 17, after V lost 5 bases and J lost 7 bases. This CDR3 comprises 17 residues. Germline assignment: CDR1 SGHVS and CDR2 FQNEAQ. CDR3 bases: TGTGCCAGCAGCCAACGGAGACTAGCCGCGGCACTTAATGAGCAGTTCTTC. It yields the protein CASSQRRLAAALNEQFF.

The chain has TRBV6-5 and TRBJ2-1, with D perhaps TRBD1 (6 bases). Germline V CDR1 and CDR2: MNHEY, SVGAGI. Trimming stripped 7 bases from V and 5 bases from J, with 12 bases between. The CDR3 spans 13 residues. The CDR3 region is CASTPGAHNEQFF. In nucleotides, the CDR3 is TGTGCCAGCACCCCAGGGGCTCACAATGAGCAGTTCTTC.

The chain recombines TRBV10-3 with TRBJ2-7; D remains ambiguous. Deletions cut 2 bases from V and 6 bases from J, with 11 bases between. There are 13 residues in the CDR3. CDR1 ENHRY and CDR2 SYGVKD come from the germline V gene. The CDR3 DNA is TGTGCCATCAGTGAGGGATCCCTAGTCGAGCAGTACTTC. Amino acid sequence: CAISEGSLVEQYF.

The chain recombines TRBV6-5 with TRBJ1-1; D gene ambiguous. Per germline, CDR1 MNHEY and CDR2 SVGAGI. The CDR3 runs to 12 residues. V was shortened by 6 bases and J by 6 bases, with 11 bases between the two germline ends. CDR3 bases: TGTGCCAGCAGATCTCAGGCCCCTGAAGCTTTCTTT. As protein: CASRSQAPEAFF.

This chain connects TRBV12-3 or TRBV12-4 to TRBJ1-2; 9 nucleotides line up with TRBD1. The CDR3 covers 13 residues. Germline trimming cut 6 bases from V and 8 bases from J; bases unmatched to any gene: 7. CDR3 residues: CASSRGTGYGYTF. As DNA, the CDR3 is TGTGCCAGCAGCCGAGGGACAGGGTACGGCTACACCTTC.

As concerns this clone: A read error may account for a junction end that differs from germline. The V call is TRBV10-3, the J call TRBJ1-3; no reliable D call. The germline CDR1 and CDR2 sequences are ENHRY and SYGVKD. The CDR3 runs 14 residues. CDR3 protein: CAISGAFLGDTIYF. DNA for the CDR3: TGTGCCATCAGTGGGGCCTTTCTTGGAGACACCATATATTTT.